This T cell receptor (beta chain) was documented in a study of T cell responses to AZD1222 COVID-19 vaccine (dated by TCRdb to about 2021). With regard to the full study: TCR sequencing was performed for about 250 trial participants, of whom 200 to 210 were given two doses of AZD1222 and around 25 were given two doses of MenACWY control vaccine. Trial participants were enrolled by age into subgroups of 18-55, 56-69 and 70-plus years, and around 150, 28 and 57 TCR-sequenced participants, respectively, were included in these subgroups.

According to the study, the label for this sample's time point signals: about 28 days (+/-7) after the second vaccine dose. AZD1222 recipients with second doses at about 4 weeks or about 12 weeks were pooled, because spike-specific TCR depth and breadth did not differ between schedules. Vaccinee samples came from UK trials COV001 and COV002, including a single-blind randomized controlled phase 2/3 trial of AZD1222 (ChAdOx1 nCoV-19) in healthy adults. Trial participant PBMC samples were collected at day 0 and day 28 after the second dose for TCRbeta chain sequencing. For this clone: This receptor's antigen is unknown. Qualities for individual bases were not recorded, and no much larger clone is one base off.

The CDR3 regions of human TCRbeta chains were analyzed by immunosequencing. In the original analysis: TCRs in the repertoires were compared against a reference library of SARS-CoV-2-specific TCRs that had been generated with the MIRA antigen-specificity platform. Breadth meant the fraction of unique TCRs that were SARS-CoV-2-associated, whereas depth meant the fraction of total T cells that were SARS-CoV-2-associated. Using the MIRA data, each spike-specific TCR was mapped to the spike region that the TCR reacts to and placed in a CD4 or CD8 class. Log10-transformed breadth and depth values were compared by one-way ANOVA with Sidak's multiple comparisons tests. This immuneACCESS table, as held by TCRdb, lists in-frame sequences with V and J called but not all clones. Of the missing ones, under half trace to an unresolved V gene in checked studies; the others have no known cause. V and J calls and clone size are those listed in that table; D and trimming were worked out from the DNA. The sample contains over 110,000 clones, 92% of them found a single time. About a tenth of the sample comes from the top ten.

The study at large found these results: Reportedly, close to half of the unique spike-specific TCRs recognized epitopes lying outside the regions that are mutated in the B.1.351 and B.1.1.7 variants. Only five or six AZD1222 recipients were SARS-CoV-2 seropositive at baseline, limiting conclusions about previously exposed vaccinees. In the small 56-69-year group, the increase in depth fell short of significance, most likely because of low power. After two AZD1222 doses, both the breadth and the depth of spike-specific TCRs were significantly higher than at day 0 and than in MenACWY recipients. CD4 TCRs associated with the vaccine covered the entire spike protein, and the dominant responses were in regions 160-218 and 743-854. Most participants were white British and females outnumbered males, and the authors suggested that clonal diversity may have been underestimated. Because no day 14 peak-response samples were available, the repertoires could be characterized only after the peak T cell response.

Measured from the cysteine to the phenylalanine, the CDR3 is 13 residues long. The retained sequence is limited to the CDR3, 39 bases, with the frame set at the first base. The germline V gene provides CDR1 MNHEY and CDR2 SVGAGI. V is cut back by 6 bases and J by 5 bases, with 5 bases in the junction unmatched. The clonotype comes from an adult who received the AZD1222 COVID-19 vaccine. Material: peripheral blood, obtained 28 days after the second AZD1222 dose. This chain joins TRBV6-5 to TRBJ1-1; 8 bases in the middle match TRBD1. The CDR3 protein: CASRTDRATEAFF. The base sequence is TGTGCCAGCAGGACGGACAGGGCGACTGAAGCTTTCTTT.